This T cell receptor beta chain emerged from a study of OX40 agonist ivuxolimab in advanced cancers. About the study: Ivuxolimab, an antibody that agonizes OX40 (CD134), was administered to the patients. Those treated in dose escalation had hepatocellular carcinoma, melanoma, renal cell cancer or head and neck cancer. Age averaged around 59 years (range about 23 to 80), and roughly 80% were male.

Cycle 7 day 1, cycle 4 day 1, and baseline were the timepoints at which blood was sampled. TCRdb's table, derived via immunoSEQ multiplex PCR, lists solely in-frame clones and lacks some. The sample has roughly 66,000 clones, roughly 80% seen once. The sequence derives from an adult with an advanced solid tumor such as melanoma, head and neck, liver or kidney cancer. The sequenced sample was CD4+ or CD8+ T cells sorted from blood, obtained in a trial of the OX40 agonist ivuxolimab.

CDR3 sequence (DNA): TGTGCCAGCAGTTATTTACAGGGTGCCGGGGAGCTGTTTTTT. This codes for CASSYLQGAGELFF. The chain uses TRBV7-2 and TRBJ2-2; the D gene is possibly TRBD1 (6 bases). Germline V gives CDR1 SGHTA, CDR2 FQGNSA. V lost 6 bases, J lost 6 bases, and 14 bases lay in between. CDR3 length equals 14 residues.